Below, one T cell receptor (beta chain) is given with its context. This sample is drawn from a study of cytomegalovirus exposure and HLA in healthy donors. Trimming pared 3 bases from V and 6 bases from J, leaving 17 bases between. Germline V gene data show CDR1 as MNHEY and CDR2 as SMNVEV (reference sequence). This CDR3 comprises 15 residues. Assay: immunoSEQ multiplex PCR; the TCRdb copy retains only in-frame clones and omits some. The sample has 110,000 to 150,000 clones, roughly nine tenths seen once; the top ten hold about 0.75%. This receptor was obtained from a man between 18 and 35 years old in good health and CMV-seronegative. Specimen: PBMCs. The chain links TRBV27 to TRBJ2-5, with D possibly matching TRBD1 (5 bases). CDR3 in DNA: TGTGCCAGCAGTTTTGGCGCAGGGTCCGTTAAGACCCAGTACTTC. It is translated as CASSFGAGSVKTQYF.